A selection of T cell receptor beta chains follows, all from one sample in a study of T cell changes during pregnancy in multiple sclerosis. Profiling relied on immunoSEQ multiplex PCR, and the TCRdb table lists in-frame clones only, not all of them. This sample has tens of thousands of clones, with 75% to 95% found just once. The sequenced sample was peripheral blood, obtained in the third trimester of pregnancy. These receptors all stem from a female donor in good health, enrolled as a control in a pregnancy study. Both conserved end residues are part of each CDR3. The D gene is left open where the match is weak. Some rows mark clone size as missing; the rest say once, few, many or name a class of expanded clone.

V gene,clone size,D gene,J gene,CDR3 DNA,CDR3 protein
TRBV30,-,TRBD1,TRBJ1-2,TGTGCCTGGAGTCCGACAGGGCTCCCTCGCTATGGCTACACCTTC,CAWSPTGLPRYGYTF
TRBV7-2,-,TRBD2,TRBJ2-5,TGTGCCAGCAGCTTAGCGCGGGGGCAAGAGACCCAGTACTTC,CASSLARGQETQYF
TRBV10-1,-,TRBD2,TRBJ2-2,TGCGCCACCTCTTATAGCGGGAGCGATGTCGGGGAGCTGTTTTTT,CATSYSGSDVGELFF
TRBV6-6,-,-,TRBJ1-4,TGTGCCAGCAGTCCCCACTCCTCGGGGGATGAAAAACTGTTTTTT,CASSPHSSGDEKLFF
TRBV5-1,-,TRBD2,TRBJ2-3,TGCGCCAGCAGCTTGAGAGCTAGCGGGTTCACAGATACGCAGTATTTT,CASSLRASGFTDTQYF
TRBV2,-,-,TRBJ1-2,TGTGCCAGCCGACAGTCTACCTATGGCTACACCTTC,CASRQSTYGYTF
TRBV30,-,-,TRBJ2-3,TGTGCCTGGAGTGTAAAGGGGGAGATGGGAACCTATACGCAGTATTTT,CAWSVKGEMGTYTQYF
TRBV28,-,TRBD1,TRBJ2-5,TGTGCCAGCAGGGGGGACAGGGAGAGAGAGACCCAGTACTTC,CASRGDRERETQYF
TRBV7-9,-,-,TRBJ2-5,TGTGCCAGCAGCTTAATTGGGGGGGCAGAGACCCAGTACTTC,CASSLIGGAETQYF
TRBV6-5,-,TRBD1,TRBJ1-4,TGTGCCAGCAGACGCAGGGGGCTGGCTGAAAAACTGTTTTTT,CASRRRGLAEKLFF
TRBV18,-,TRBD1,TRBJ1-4,TGTGCCAGCTCACCACAGGGACAGGGGATGAAGAAACTGTTTTTT,CASSPQGQGMKKLFF
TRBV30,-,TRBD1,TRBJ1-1,TGTGCCTGGGGGACAGGCGCGAACACTGAAGCTTTCTTT,CAWGTGANTEAFF
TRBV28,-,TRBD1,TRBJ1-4,TGTGCCAGCAGTTATCAGACAGGGGGCAATGAAAAACTGTTTTTT,CASSYQTGGNEKLFF
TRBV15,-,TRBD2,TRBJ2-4,TGTGCCACCAGCAGAGAGTGGGGGGGAAGCGGGACCAAAAACATTCAGTACTTC,CATSREWGGSGTKNIQYF
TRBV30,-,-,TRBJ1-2,TGTGCCGCCTCGGCGGGGGCTTCACAAGGCTACACCTTC,CAASAGASQGYTF
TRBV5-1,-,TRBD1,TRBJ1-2,TGCGCCAGCAGCCGGACAGGTTCAACTGAGTATGGCTACACCTTC,CASSRTGSTEYGYTF
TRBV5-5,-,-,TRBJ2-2,TGTGCCAGCAGCTTGGCGGGTACCGGGGAGCTGTTTTTT,CASSLAGTGELFF
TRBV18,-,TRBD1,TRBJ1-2,TGTGCCAGCTCACTTGACAGGGACTATGGCTACACCTTC,CASSLDRDYGYTF
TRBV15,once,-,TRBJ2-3,TGTGCCACCAGCACCAGACTAGCGGGACAGGGGAGGGATACGCAGTATTTT,CATSTRLAGQGRDTQYF
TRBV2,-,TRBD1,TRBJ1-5,TGTGCCAGCAGGAATGGACAGGGAGATCAGCCCCAGCATTTT,CASRNGQGDQPQHF
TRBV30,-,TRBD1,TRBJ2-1,TGTGCCTGGAGTGTACAGACAGGGGTGTTCTTC,CAWSVQTGVFF
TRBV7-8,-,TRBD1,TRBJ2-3,TGTGCCAGCAGCCCAAGGACAGGGGTCTCTACAGATACGCAGTATTTT,CASSPRTGVSTDTQYF
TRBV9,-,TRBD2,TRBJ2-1,TGTGCCAGCAGCGTACGACAGGGAATTGGACTAGCGATGCAGTTCTTC,CASSVRQGIGLAMQFF
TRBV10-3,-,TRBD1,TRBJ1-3,TGTGCCACGGGACAGGGGGACGGCTCTGGAAACACCATATATTTT,CATGQGDGSGNTIYF
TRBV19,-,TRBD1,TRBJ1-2,TGTGCCAGTAGTCTACAGGGGAGTGACTATGGCTACACCTTC,CASSLQGSDYGYTF
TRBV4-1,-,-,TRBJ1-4,TGCGCCAGCAGCCAAGAAGGGGGGGGATCCGAGGGTGAAAAACTGTTTTTT,CASSQEGGGSEGEKLFF
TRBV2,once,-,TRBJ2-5,TGTGCCAGCAGTGAGAGAGAGACCCAGTACTTC,CASSERETQYF
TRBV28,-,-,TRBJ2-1,TGTGCCAGCAGTCCTCTAGGATGGAGGGTAAATGAGCAGTTCTTC,CASSPLGWRVNEQFF
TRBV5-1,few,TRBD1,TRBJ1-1,TGCGCCAGCAGCTTGGAACAGGGGGGAGGGGAAGCTTTCTTT,CASSLEQGGGEAFF